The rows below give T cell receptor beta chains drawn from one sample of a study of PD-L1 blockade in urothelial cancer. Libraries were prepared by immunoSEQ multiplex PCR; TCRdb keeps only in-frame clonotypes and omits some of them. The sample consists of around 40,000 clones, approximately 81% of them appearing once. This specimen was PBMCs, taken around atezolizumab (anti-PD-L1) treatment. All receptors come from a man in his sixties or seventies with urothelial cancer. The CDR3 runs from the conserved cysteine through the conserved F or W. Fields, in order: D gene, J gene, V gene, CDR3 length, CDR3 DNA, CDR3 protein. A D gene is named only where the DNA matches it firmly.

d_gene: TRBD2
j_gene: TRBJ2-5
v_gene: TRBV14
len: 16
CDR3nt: TGTGCCAGCAGCCACCGAGCTAGCGGGGCTGGAGAGACCCAGTACTTC
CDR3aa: CASSHRASGAGETQYF

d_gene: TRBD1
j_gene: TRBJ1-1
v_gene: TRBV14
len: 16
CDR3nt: TGTGCCAGCAGCCTCCGGGGTAACAGGGGGTCCACTGAAGCTTTCTTT
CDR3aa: CASSLRGNRGSTEAFF

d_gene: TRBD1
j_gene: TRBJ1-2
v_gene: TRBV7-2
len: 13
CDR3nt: TGTGCCAGCAGCATGGGACAGGGCTTCGGCTACACCTTC
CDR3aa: CASSMGQGFGYTF

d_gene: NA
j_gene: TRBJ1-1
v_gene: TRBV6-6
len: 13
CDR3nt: TGTGCCAGCAGTATCCCGGGGGGGCCTGAAGCTTTCTTT
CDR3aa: CASSIPGGPEAFF

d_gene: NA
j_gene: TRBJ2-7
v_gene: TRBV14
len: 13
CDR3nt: TGTGCCAGCAGCCAAGAAACGCAGGACGAGCAGTACTTC
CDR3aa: CASSQETQDEQYF

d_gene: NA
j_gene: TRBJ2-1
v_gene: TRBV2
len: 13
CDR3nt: TGTGCCAGCAGTTACGGGACATCAAATGAGCAGTTCTTC
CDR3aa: CASSYGTSNEQFF

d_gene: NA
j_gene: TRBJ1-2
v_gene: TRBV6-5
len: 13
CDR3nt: TGTGCCAGCAGTTACTCGGCAGGCTCTGGCTACACCTTC
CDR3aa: CASSYSAGSGYTF

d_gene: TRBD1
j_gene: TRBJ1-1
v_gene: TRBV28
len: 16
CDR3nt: TGTGCCAGCAGTCCAACACGCGGACAGGGGAACACTGAAGCTTTCTTT
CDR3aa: CASSPTRGQGNTEAFF

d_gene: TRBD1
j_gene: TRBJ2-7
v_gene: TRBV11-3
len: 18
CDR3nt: TGTGCCAGCAGCCCGGGGACAGGGCGAGCGGGCGGCTCCTACGAGCAGTACTTC
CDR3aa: CASSPGTGRAGGSYEQYF

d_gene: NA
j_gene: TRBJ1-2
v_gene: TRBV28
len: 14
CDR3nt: TGTGCCAGCAGCCGATCACAGGCTAACTATGGCTACACCTTC
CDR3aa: CASSRSQANYGYTF

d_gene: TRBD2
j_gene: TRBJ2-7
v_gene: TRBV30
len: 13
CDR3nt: TGTGCCTGGAGTGGGACTAGCGACCTCGAGCAGTACTTC
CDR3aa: CAWSGTSDLEQYF

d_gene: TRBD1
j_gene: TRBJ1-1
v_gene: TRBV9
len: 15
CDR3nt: TGTGCCAGCAGCTTCCGGGACAGGGGGGACACTGAAGCTTTCTTT
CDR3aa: CASSFRDRGDTEAFF

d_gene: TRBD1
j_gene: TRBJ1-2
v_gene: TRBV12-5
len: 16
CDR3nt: TGTGCTAGTGGTTTGGAACCGGGACAGTCCAACTATGGCTACACCTTC
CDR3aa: CASGLEPGQSNYGYTF

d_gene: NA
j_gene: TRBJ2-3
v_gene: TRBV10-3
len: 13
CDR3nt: TGTGCCATCCGGACAATCAGCACAGATACGCAGTATTTT
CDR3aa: CAIRTISTDTQYF